This entry lists 30 T cell receptor beta chains sequenced from one sample in a study of beta chain features in type 1 diabetes. Expressed TCRB transcripts were sequenced, since all the RNA that had been isolated was reverse transcribed. Assay: immunoSEQ multiplex PCR; the TCRdb copy retains only in-frame clones and omits some. Of 970,000 or so clones listed, 15% to 20% were seen once; the top ten hold about 0.025%. Material: naive CD4+ T cells from blood. The receptors come from a woman aged 18 to 35 in good health.

This chain uses TRBV7-8 with TRBJ1-2; D uncertain. This CDR3 contains 14 residues. V lost 5 bases to trimming and J lost 1 base, with 11 bases between them. Germline V gives CDR1 SGHVS, CDR2 FQNEAQ. The CDR3 DNA reads as TGTGCCAGCAGCCCCCGTTACGGTAACTATGGCTACACCTTC. It yields the protein CASSPRYGNYGYTF.

This rearrangement joins TRBV27 to TRBJ2-5; no firm D call. The CDR3 totals 13 residues. The germline gives CDR1 MNHEY, CDR2 SMNVEV (reference sequence). Between the trimmed V and J ends, which lost 2 bases and 2 bases, there was a span of 6 bases. The CDR3 sequence is CASSLTYQETQYF. CDR3 coding DNA: TGTGCCAGCAGTTTAACCTATCAAGAGACCCAGTACTTC.

The V call is TRBV2, the J call TRBJ2-7; D remains ambiguous. Trimming removed 6 bases at V and 7 bases at J, with 16 bases between. Germline V gives CDR1 SNHLY, CDR2 FYNNEI. CDR3 size: 13 residues. The CDR3 reads CASSPPPGWEQYF. CDR3 bases: TGTGCCAGCAGCCCCCCCCCGGGTTGGGAGCAGTACTTC.

This clone showed up just a few times. The germline gene is not matched at one end of the junction; a read error may be the cause. The CDR3 spells CASSQIQRNEQFF. CDR3 DNA sequence: TGTGCCAGCAGCCAAATACAACGGAATGAGCAGTTCTTC. V usage is TRBV4-1 and J usage is TRBJ2-1, with unresolved D. There are 13 residues in the CDR3. The germline CDR1 and CDR2 sequences are MGHRA and YSYEKL.

This clone was recorded a few times. The chain has TRBV29-1 and TRBJ2-3; 8 bases line up with TRBD2. Per germline, CDR1 SQVTM and CDR2 ANQGSEA. CDR3 length: 12 amino acids. Unmatched junction bases numbered 3, after V lost 6 bases and J lost 4 bases. CDR3 sequence (DNA): TGCAGCGTCCTGACTAGCGCAGATACGCAGTATTTT. This sequence encodes CSVLTSADTQYF.

The rearrangement uses TRBV29-1 and TRBJ2-3; TRBD2 agrees at 10 bases. Germline V lookup: CDR1 SQVTM, CDR2 ANQGSEA. The V gene end was trimmed by 7 bases and the J gene end by 2 bases; junction bases not matched to a gene: 12. The CDR3 runs 16 residues. CDR3 in amino acids: CSAAPLAGANTDTQYF. CDR3 coding DNA: TGCAGCGCCGCTCCCCTAGCGGGGGCCAACACAGATACGCAGTATTTT.

This chain links TRBV9 with TRBJ2-2; D remains ambiguous. V gave up 3 bases and J gave up 0 bases, with 12 bases separating them. The CDR3 covers 16 residues. Germline V gene lookup returns CDR1 SGDLS and CDR2 YYNGEE. CDR3: CASSARTRANTGELFF. The CDR3 DNA sequence: TGTGCCAGCAGCGCCAGAACAAGGGCGAACACCGGGGAGCTGTTTTTT.

The chain couples TRBV4-2 to TRBJ1-3; D ambiguous. CDR1 and CDR2 (germline): LGHNA, YNFKEQ. V lost 7 bases and J 0 bases, leaving 7 bases between the germline ends. This CDR3 comprises 13 residues. The CDR3 here is CASTIGSGNTIYF. The CDR3 DNA reads as TGTGCCAGCACCATCGGCTCTGGAAACACCATATATTTT.

Comment on this clone: This sample also contains other DNA sequences that code for the same CDR3. The chain joins TRBV29-1 to TRBJ2-5, with D tentatively TRBD2 (7 bases). The CDR3 extends over 13 amino acids. With 5 bases removed from V and 5 bases from J, the gap between germline ends came to 15 bases. Germline lookup yields CDR1 SQVTM and CDR2 ANQGSEA. This CDR3 is CSVRGRAVETQYF. In nucleotides, the CDR3 is TGCAGCGTTAGGGGGAGGGCCGTTGAGACCCAGTACTTC. The full variable domain, its missing parts supplied by reference TRBV29-1 and TRBJ2-5, is SAVISQKPSRDICQRGTSLTIQCQVDSQVTMMFWYRQQPGQSLTLIATANQGSEATYESGFVIDKFPISRPNLTFSTLTVSNMSPEDSSIYLCSVRGRAVETQYFGPGTRLLVL.

J is TRBJ1-2 and V is TRBV28; 8 nucleotides align to TRBD1. The CDR3 consists of 14 residues. The germline gives CDR1 MDHEN, CDR2 SYDVKM. J gave up 3 bases and V 4 bases, and 4 bases lay outside the gene matches. The CDR3 DNA sequence: TGTGCCAGCAGTTCCGACAGGGGTCACTATGGCTACACCTTC. This codes for CASSSDRGHYGYTF.

The J gene is TRBJ2-3, the V gene TRBV4-2; unclear D gene. Looked up from germline, CDR1 is LGHNA and CDR2 is YNFKEQ. The CDR3 totals 14 residues. Trimming pared 1 base from V and 6 bases from J, leaving 11 bases between. The CDR3 DNA is TGTGCCAGCAGCCAAGGTGCGACCCGCGATACGCAGTATTTT. Protein sequence: CASSQGATRDTQYF.

The chain employs TRBV7-6 and TRBJ2-2; 7 nucleotides line up with TRBD1. Germline V gene lookup returns CDR1 SGHVS and CDR2 FNYEAQ. Trimming removed 1 base from V and 7 bases from J; junction bases left unmatched: 9. CDR3 length equals 16 residues. The CDR3 region is CASSLGQGRASGELFF. CDR3 DNA sequence: TGTGCCAGCAGCTTAGGACAGGGCAGAGCAAGCGGGGAGCTGTTTTTT. Complete variable domain (other parts from reference TRBV7-6 and TRBJ2-2): GAGVSQSPRYKVTKRGQDVALRCDPISGHVSLYWYRQALGQGPEFLTYFNYEAQQDKSGLPNDRFSAERPEGSISTLTIQRTEQRDSAMYRCASSLGQGRASGELFFGEGSRLTVL.

This chain joins TRBV7-2 and TRBJ2-7; D is unclear. This CDR3 has 15 amino acids. V lost 2 bases and J lost 3, with 14 bases in between. The germline gives CDR1 SGHTA, CDR2 FQGNSA. CDR3 DNA sequence: TGTGCCAGCAGCTTATACCGTGGGATTAACTACGAGCAGTACTTC. Protein product: CASSLYRGINYEQYF. Supplemented by reference TRBV7-2 and TRBJ2-7, the full variable domain reads GAGVSQSPSNKVTEKGKDVELRCDPISGHTALYWYRQSLGQGLEFLIYFQGNSAPDKSGLPSDRFSAERTGGSVSTLTIQRTQQEDSAVYLCASSLYRGINYEQYFGPGTRLTVT.

This clone has only a few counts. V usage is TRBV29-1 and J usage is TRBJ2-1; possible D gene TRBD2, 7 bases. Germline V gene lookup returns CDR1 SQVTM and CDR2 ANQGSEA. The V end was cut by 4 bases, the J end by 5 bases, with 15 bases between. The CDR3 is 14 residues long. CDR3 sequence (DNA): TGCAGCGTTGCTCTAGGGGGGGCAGACAATGAGCAGTTCTTC. Translating gives CSVALGGADNEQFF.

This clone was counted between two and nine times. V is TRBV19 and J is TRBJ1-5; D may be TRBD1 (5 bases). Germline assignment: CDR1 LNHDA and CDR2 SQIVND (reference sequence). The CDR3 contains 13 residues. V shed 3 bases and J shed 7 bases, with 10 bases lying between them. CDR3: CASSIAGPQPQHF. In nucleotides, the CDR3 is TGTGCCAGTAGTATTGCGGGGCCACAGCCCCAGCATTTT.

V is TRBV5-8 and J is TRBJ2-3, with 7 bases aligning to TRBD1. This CDR3 has 14 amino acids. Germline CDR1 and CDR2: SGHTS and YDEGEE. Trimming cost V 0 bases and J 3 bases; bases outside gene matches: 1. The CDR3 bases are TGTGCCAGCAGCTTGGTCAGGGGGACAGATACGCAGTATTTT. It codes for CASSLVRGTDTQYF.

This chain joins TRBV7-2 and TRBJ2-6; the D is unclear. Germline loops: CDR1 SGHTA, CDR2 FQGNSA. The CDR3 runs to 14 residues. The V end was cut by 2 bases, the J end by 2 bases, with 4 bases between. CDR3 coding DNA: TGTGCCAGCAGCTTACCAGCTGGGGCCAACGTCCTGACTTTC. Its protein product is CASSLPAGANVLTF.

In its sample, this clone was seen a few times. The rearrangement uses TRBV7-2 and TRBJ1-5, with a weak D call TRBD1 (6 bases). The CDR3 extends over 15 amino acids. Trimming took off 5 bases at V and 0 bases at J, with 11 bases between the two ends. Germline CDR1 SGHTA, CDR2 FQGNSA. This chain's CDR3 is CASSPQGNSNQPQHF. The CDR3 nucleotides read TGTGCCAGCAGCCCTCAGGGGAATAGCAATCAGCCCCAGCATTTT.

This clone was counted only a few times. The rearrangement links TRBV21-1 to TRBJ2-3; TRBD1, as called in the table, went unchecked against the DNA. TRBV21-1 counts as a pseudogene. The CDR3 has 16 residues. In DNA form, the CDR3 reads TGTGCCAGCAGCTCCACTTGGGACAGGGGGACAGATACGCAGTATTTT. This codes for CASSSTWDRGTDTQYF.

This clone was recorded a few times. The chain carries TRBV28 and TRBJ1-4, with 10 bases that match TRBD1. The length of the CDR3 is 15 residues. Unmatched junction bases numbered 8, after V lost 6 bases and J lost 7 bases. Germline CDR1 is MDHEN and CDR2 is SYDVKM. The CDR3 DNA reads as TGTGCCAGCAGCCCCGCCGGGACAGGGGTTGAAAAACTGTTTTTT. It encodes CASSPAGTGVEKLFF.

The chain joins TRBV28 to TRBJ1-5; D unclear. Per the germline V gene, CDR1 is MDHEN and CDR2 is SYDVKM. The V gene lost 6 bases and the J gene lost 9 bases, with 15 bases spanning the gap. The CDR3 length is 13 residues. The chain's CDR3 is CASSSHGSLPQHF. CDR3 nucleotides: TGTGCCAGCAGCTCCCATGGGTCTCTGCCCCAGCATTTT.

Here the CDR3 DNA reads TGTGCCAGCACCACCAGGGCTAGCGGGAGATTAAATGAGCAGTTCTTC. This sequence encodes CASTTRASGRLNEQFF. The chain links TRBV7-9 to TRBJ2-1; TRBD2 aligns across 10 bases. The junction had 13 bases not matched to a gene; V was cut back by 7 bases and J by 7 bases. The CDR3 runs 16 residues. CDR1 SEHNR and CDR2 FQNEAQ come from the germline V gene (reference sequence).

This clone occurred a few times. The gene calls are TRBV28 and TRBJ1-2, with D hard to call. V was shortened by 6 bases and J by 4 bases, with 12 bases between the two germline ends. This CDR3 has 13 amino acids. CDR1 and CDR2 (germline): MDHEN, SYDVKM. The CDR3 loop is CASSPGPGYGYTF. CDR3 DNA sequence: TGTGCCAGCAGCCCGGGTCCTGGCTATGGCTACACCTTC.

The chain carries TRBV5-1 and TRBJ2-6; D gene unclear. V lost 0 bases to trimming and J lost 0 bases, with 7 bases between them. In germline, CDR1 is SGHRS, CDR2 YFSETQ. CDR3 length: 16 amino acids. The CDR3 sequence: CASSLGANSGANVLTF. The CDR3 nucleotides are TGCGCCAGCAGCTTGGGAGCCAACTCTGGGGCCAACGTCCTGACTTTC.

The chain joins TRBV7-9 to TRBJ2-1; D gene unclear. This CDR3 is 16 amino acids long. CDR1 SEHNR and CDR2 FQNEAQ come from the germline V gene (reference sequence). Trimming took off 5 bases at V and 0 bases at J, with 14 bases between the two ends. The chain's CDR3 is CASSRPYGSSYNEQFF. Here the CDR3 DNA reads TGTGCCAGCAGCCGGCCGTACGGTAGCTCCTACAATGAGCAGTTCTTC.

This clone turned up a few times. The gene calls are TRBV13 and TRBJ2-3, with 10 bases lining up with TRBD2. The CDR3 runs to 18 residues. With 4 bases clipped from V and 4 bases from J, the junction kept 14 bases outside the gene matches. Germline V CDR1 and CDR2: PRHDT, FYEKMQ (reference sequence). This CDR3 is CASSWGGTSDSWADTQYF. DNA for the CDR3: TGTGCCAGCAGCTGGGGCGGGACTAGCGATTCATGGGCAGATACGCAGTATTTT.

This clone has just a few counts. DNA of the CDR3: TGTGCCATCAGTCGGAAGTTCCCCGGGGAGCTGTTTTTT. It specifies CAISRKFPGELFF. The chain combines TRBV10-3 with TRBJ2-2; no clear D. Germline V gene sequence: CDR1 ENHRY, CDR2 SYGVKD. The V gene lost 5 bases and the J gene lost 6 bases, with 10 bases spanning the gap. CDR3 length: 13 amino acids.

This chain connects TRBV5-1 to TRBJ2-1; D possibly corresponds to TRBD2 (5 bases). The ends were cut back, 0 bases at V and 0 bases at J, with 10 bases in the middle. The germline gives CDR1 SGHRS, CDR2 YFSETQ. The CDR3 extends over 16 amino acids. CDR3 loop: CASSLDGRGSYNEQFF. The DNA for the CDR3 is TGCGCCAGCAGCTTGGATGGACGGGGCTCCTACAATGAGCAGTTCTTC.

The CDR3 coding sequence is TGTGCCAGCCGCCTGGGACTAGCGAACACCGGGGAGCTGTTTTTT. It specifies CASRLGLANTGELFF. V gene TRBV28 combines with J gene TRBJ2-2; 8 bases are a match to TRBD2. V lost 8 bases to trimming and J lost 0 bases; unmatched junction nucleotides: 5. The CDR3 contains 15 residues. CDR1 MDHEN and CDR2 SYDVKM come from the germline V gene.

The chain employs TRBV5-1 and TRBJ1-4; D is uncertain. Trimming left V 0 bases short and J 5 bases short, with 5 bases between. The CDR3 covers 13 residues. Per the germline V gene, CDR1 is SGHRS and CDR2 is YFSETQ. CDR3 protein: CASSLVQNEKLFF. CDR3 in DNA: TGCGCCAGCAGCTTGGTTCAGAATGAAAAACTGTTTTTT.